This TCR beta chain emerged from a study of T cells in Graves' hyperthyroidism and ophthalmopathy. Ophthalmopathy patients had moderate-to-severe active disease, CAS ≥3, NOSPECS ≥4, and disease duration under 3 months. Clinical symptoms, serum thyroxine, TRAb, thyroid ultrasound and orbital computed tomography established diagnosis. This clonotype showed up many times. Amplification targeted TCR beta CDR3 regions from RNA transcripts. Primed by the HTBI set, a first-round RT-PCR was run on the TCR CDR3. TCRdb ran MiXCR on the multiplex PCR reads and lists one entry per CDR3 protein. The data show about 640,000 distinct CDR3 sequences, with roughly 15% seen just once and around 12% held by the top ten. V was pared by 7 bases and J by 3 bases, with 19 bases between. This CDR3 is built from 16 residues. Per the germline V gene, CDR1 is MDHEN and CDR2 is SYDVKM.

Sequenced sample: blood. This chain connects TRBV28 to TRBJ2-1, with TRBD1 as a possible D gene (5 bases). This receptor was taken from a woman aged 45-59 years with Graves' ophthalmopathy. The CDR3 is CASKMIGHDLYNEQFF. The CDR3 coding sequence is TGTGCCAGCAAGATGATCGGACACGACCTCTACAATGAGCAGTTCTTC.